These 19 T cell receptor beta chains were sequenced from one sample in a study of T cells in Graves' hyperthyroidism and ophthalmopathy. From RNA transcripts, TCR beta CDR3 regions were amplified. HTBI primers were employed in a first-round RT-PCR of the TCR CDR3. TCRdb independently ran MiXCR on the multiplex PCR reads; one entry per CDR3 protein. Here the sample spans roughly 420,000 distinct CDR3 sequences, 15% to 19% being singletons. The specimen was blood. The receptors here all came from a woman under 30 with Graves' hyperthyroidism.

This clonotype has ten or more counts. The V and J genes are TRBV7-9 and TRBJ2-1; D gene uncertain. Germline V gene sequence: CDR1 SEHNR, CDR2 FQNEAQ (reference sequence). CDR3 size: 17 residues. The germline V and J ends were trimmed by 5 bases and 6 bases, with 23 bases remaining between them. In nucleotides, the CDR3 is TGTGCCAGCAGCCCGTGGTTGGGCAATCCATCACTCAATGAGCAGTTCTTC. This sequence encodes CASSPWLGNPSLNEQFF. The complete variable domain, with remaining parts taken from reference TRBV7-9 and TRBJ2-1, reads DTGVSQNPRHKITKRGQNVTFRCDPISEHNRLYWYRQTLGQGPEFLTYFQNEAQLEKSRLLSDRFSAERPKGSFSTLEIQRTEQGDSAMYLCASSPWLGNPSLNEQFFGPGTRLTVL.

In this sample, this clonotype turned up many times. The V call is TRBV18, the J call TRBJ2-3; no reliable D call. CDR1 is KGHSH, CDR2 LQKENI, per germline. The CDR3 has 16 residues. V was cut by 5 bases and J by 0 bases, with 15 bases left in between. CDR3 protein: CASSIWPLSSTDTQYF. The DNA for the CDR3 is TGTGCCAGCTCAATTTGGCCCTTATCTAGCACAGATACGCAGTATTTT. Based on the CDR3 plus reference TRBV18 and TRBJ2-3, the full variable domain is NAGVMQNPRHLVRRRGQEARLRCSPMKGHSHVYWYRQLPEEGLKFMVYLQKENIIDESGMPKERFSAEFPKEGPSILRIQQVVRGDSAAYFCASSIWPLSSTDTQYFGPGTRLTVL.

This clonotype was recorded a few times. V usage is TRBV7-9 and J usage is TRBJ2-1, with a possible D match to TRBD2 (6 bases). Per germline, CDR1 SEHNR and CDR2 FQNEAQ (reference sequence). CDR3 length: 14 amino acids. V lost 5 bases and J lost 8, with 16 bases in between. The CDR3 here is CASSPRAWGDEQFF. DNA of the CDR3: TGTGCCAGCAGCCCCAGGGCCTGGGGGGATGAGCAGTTCTTC.

This clonotype was observed a handful of times. The chain employs TRBV6-2 or TRBV6-3 and TRBJ2-1; 9 nucleotides line up with TRBD2. The junction had 7 bases not matched to a gene; V was cut back by 0 bases and J by 10 bases. This CDR3 spans 15 amino acids. Germline-derived CDR1 and CDR2 are MNHEY and SVGEGT. The CDR3 reads CASSYSGLAGTEQFF. The CDR3 DNA reads TGTGCCAGCAGTTACTCGGGGCTAGCGGGGACAGAGCAGTTCTTC.

The rearrangement uses TRBV6-6 and TRBJ2-7, with D hard to call. With 2 bases removed from V and 0 bases from J, the gap between germline ends came to 8 bases. This CDR3 is 14 amino acids long. Per the germline V gene, CDR1 is MNHNY and CDR2 is SVGAGI (reference sequence). As DNA, the CDR3 is TGTGCCAGCAGTTACGACGTACGCTCCTACGAGCAGTACTTC. Residues: CASSYDVRSYEQYF.

The rearrangement links TRBV28 to TRBJ2-6; D is tentatively TRBD1 or TRBD2 (6 bases each). The CDR3 covers 18 residues. CDR1 MDHEN and CDR2 SYDVKM come from the germline V gene. Between the trimmed V and J ends, which lost 8 bases and 0 bases, there was a span of 20 bases. CDR3 region: CASGGLWGQSSGANVLTF. In DNA form, the CDR3 reads TGTGCCAGCGGAGGGTTGTGGGGACAAAGCTCTGGGGCCAACGTCCTGACTTTC.

Many counts were recorded for this clonotype. The genes are TRBV7-2 and TRBJ1-1; no clear D gene. CDR1 and CDR2 (germline): SGHTA, FQGNSA. The ends were cut back, 1 base at V and 0 bases at J, with 6 bases in the middle. This CDR3 has 14 amino acids. This CDR3 is CASSLGYMNTEAFF. CDR3 nucleotide sequence: TGTGCCAGCAGCTTAGGTTACATGAACACTGAAGCTTTCTTT.

This chain joins TRBV4-1 and TRBJ1-2; D not resolved. This CDR3 has 17 amino acids. Germline CDR1 is MGHRA and CDR2 is YSYEKL. The V end lost 0 bases, the J end lost 6 bases, and 20 bases lay between the germline ends. The DNA for the CDR3 is TGCGCCAGCAGCCAAGATGACTACTTTGGGCCACTCCATGGCTACACCTTC. Its protein is CASSQDDYFGPLHGYTF.

This clonotype came up many times. The rearrangement uses TRBV18 and TRBJ2-7; D gene ambiguous. Germline V gene data show CDR1 as KGHSH and CDR2 as LQKENI. The CDR3 is 15 amino acids. V lost 1 base to trimming and J lost 4 bases, with 14 bases between them. This CDR3 is CASSPQLTLAYEQYF. CDR3 nucleotide sequence: TGTGCCAGCTCACCACAGCTGACATTAGCTTACGAGCAGTACTTC. The whole variable domain, filled in from reference TRBV18 and TRBJ2-7, reads NAGVMQNPRHLVRRRGQEARLRCSPMKGHSHVYWYRQLPEEGLKFMVYLQKENIIDESGMPKERFSAEFPKEGPSILRIQQVVRGDSAAYFCASSPQLTLAYEQYFGPGTRLTVT.

This clonotype occurred a few times. This rearrangement joins TRBV28 to TRBJ2-3; D unclear. The V end was cut by 2 bases, the J end by 6 bases, with 9 bases between. Per the germline V gene, CDR1 is MDHEN and CDR2 is SYDVKM. The CDR3 has 13 amino acids. The CDR3 reads CASSLPNPDTQYF. CDR3 nucleotide sequence: TGTGCCAGCAGTTTACCGAACCCCGATACGCAGTATTTT.

There are many counts of this clonotype. CDR3 protein: CASLPGQGEYYGYTF. The CDR3 DNA is TGTGCCAGCCTGCCCGGACAGGGGGAGTACTATGGCTACACCTTC. The chain employs TRBV2 and TRBJ1-2; 10 bases agree with TRBD1. The CDR3 length is 15 residues. The germline V gene encodes CDR1 SNHLY and CDR2 FYNNEI. V gave up 8 bases and J gave up 3 bases; unmatched junction bases: 9.

This clonotype has just a few counts. The chain is built from TRBV3-1 and TRBJ1-5; TRBD1 agrees at 7 bases. Per germline, CDR1 LGHDT and CDR2 YNNKEL (reference sequence). The CDR3 is 16 residues long. Unmatched junction bases numbered 7, after V lost 3 bases and J lost 2 bases. The CDR3: CASSQEGAGGNQPQHF. DNA for the CDR3: TGTGCCAGCAGCCAGGAGGGGGCGGGGGGCAATCAGCCCCAGCATTTT.

There are many counts of this clonotype. This chain connects TRBV27 to TRBJ2-7; no firm D call. This CDR3 has 14 residues. With 0 bases removed from V and 2 bases from J, the gap between germline ends came to 8 bases. Looked up from germline, CDR1 is MNHEY and CDR2 is SMNVEV (reference sequence). The CDR3 DNA reads as TGTGCCAGCAGTTTATCCGGCCGAGCCTACGAGCAGTACTTC. Translating gives CASSLSGRAYEQYF.

This clonotype was observed many times. V and J are TRBV2 and TRBJ1-5, with 8 bases aligning to TRBD1. With 4 bases clipped from V and 0 bases from J, the junction kept 2 bases outside the gene matches. Germline V gives CDR1 SNHLY, CDR2 FYNNEI. There are 15 residues in the CDR3. CDR3 nucleotides: TGTGCCAGCAGTGCCAGGGGGCTTAGCAATCAGCCCCAGCATTTT. It translates to CASSARGLSNQPQHF.

This clonotype showed up just a few times. CDR3 nucleotides: TGTGCCAGCACCCCTCTCCCGTCGGGACGGATAAATTCACCCCTCCACTTT. Protein product: CASTPLPSGRINSPLHF. The chain employs TRBV6-8 and TRBJ1-6; a weak D match, TRBD1 (5 bases). The length of the CDR3 is 17 residues. The V end was cut by 7 bases, the J end by 7 bases, with 23 bases between. CDR1 MNHGY and CDR2 SAAAGT come from the germline V gene.

As for this clonotype: The conserved closing phenylalanine or tryptophan is absent in this CDR3, likely reflecting a read error. The CDR3 DNA reads TGTGCCGCCAATCTTTCTGAGACTAGCGGGGGGGAGAGGGGGGGCACAGATACGCAGTATTCT. Its protein is CAANLSETSGGERGGTDTQYS. The chain carries TRBV10-3 and TRBJ2-3; TRBD2 matches 14 bases. The CDR3 contains 21 residues. CDR1 ENHRY and CDR2 SYGVKD come from the germline V gene. V lost 11 bases to trimming and J lost 1 base; unmatched junction nucleotides: 23.

This clonotype was counted ten times or more. The CDR3 coding sequence is TGTGCCAGCACCCGTGGCGGGGGGGTAACAGATACGCAGTATTTT. Translated, it gives CASTRGGGVTDTQYF. The chain carries TRBV2 and TRBJ2-3, with 9 bases that match TRBD2. This CDR3 has 15 amino acids. The germline CDR1 and CDR2 sequences are SNHLY and FYNNEI. V lost 7 bases to trimming and J lost 3 bases; unmatched junction nucleotides: 8. Variable domain in full (rest from reference TRBV2 and TRBJ2-3): EPEVTQTPSHQVTQMGQEVILRCVPISNHLYFYWYRQILGQKVEFLVSFYNNEISEKSEIFDDQFSVERPDGSNFTLKIRSTKLEDSAMYFCASTRGGGVTDTQYFGPGTRLTVL.

This clonotype was picked up many times. The chain couples TRBV12-3 or TRBV12-4 to TRBJ2-7; 11 positions agree with TRBD2. This CDR3 contains 15 residues. Losses at the gene ends were 7 bases for V and 3 bases for J; bases not matched to a gene: 8. The CDR3 reads CASTSSGGAFYEQYF. The CDR3 nucleotides read TGTGCCAGCACTAGTAGCGGGGGGGCTTTCTACGAGCAGTACTTC.

The V gene is TRBV10-1, the J gene TRBJ1-1; D is undetermined. Trimming left V 3 bases short and J 0 bases short, with 5 bases between. The CDR3 has 13 residues. Per the germline V gene, CDR1 is WNHNN and CDR2 is SYGVQD (reference sequence). This chain's CDR3 is CASSDLVNTEAFF. DNA of the CDR3: TGCGCCAGCAGTGACCTCGTGAACACTGAAGCTTTCTTT.